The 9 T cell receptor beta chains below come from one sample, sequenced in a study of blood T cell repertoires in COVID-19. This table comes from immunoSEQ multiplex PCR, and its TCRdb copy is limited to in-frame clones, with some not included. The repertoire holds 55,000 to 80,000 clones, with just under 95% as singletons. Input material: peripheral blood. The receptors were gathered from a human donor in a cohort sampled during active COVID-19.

CDR3 sequence (DNA): TGTGCCTGGATCTTGCGGGGGGGCTTAGGCTCCTACAATGAGCAGTTCTTC. As protein: CAWILRGGLGSYNEQFF. The chain carries TRBV30 and TRBJ2-1; 9 bases fit TRBD2. Per the germline V gene, CDR1 is GTSNPN and CDR2 is SVGIG (reference sequence). After removal of 4 bases from V and 0 bases from J, the junction contained 10 bases not matched to a gene. The length of the CDR3 is 17 residues.

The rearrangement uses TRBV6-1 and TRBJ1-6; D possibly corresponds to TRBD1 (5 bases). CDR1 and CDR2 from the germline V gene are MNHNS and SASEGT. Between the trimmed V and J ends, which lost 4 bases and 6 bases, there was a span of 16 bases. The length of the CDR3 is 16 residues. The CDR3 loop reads CASSVNFQGSNSPLHF. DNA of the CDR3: TGTGCCAGCAGTGTTAACTTCCAGGGTTCTAATTCACCCCTCCACTTT.

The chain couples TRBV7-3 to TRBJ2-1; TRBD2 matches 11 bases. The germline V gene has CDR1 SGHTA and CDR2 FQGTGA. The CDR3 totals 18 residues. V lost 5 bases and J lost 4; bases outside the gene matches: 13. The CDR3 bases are TGTGCCAGCAGCCCCGACGGGCGGGGGACTAGCGGATACAATGAGCAGTTCTTC. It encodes CASSPDGRGTSGYNEQFF.

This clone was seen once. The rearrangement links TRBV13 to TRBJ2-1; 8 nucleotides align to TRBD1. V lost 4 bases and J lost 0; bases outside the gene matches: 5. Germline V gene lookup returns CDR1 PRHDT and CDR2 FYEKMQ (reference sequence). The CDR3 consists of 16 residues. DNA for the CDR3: TGTGCCAGCAGCTCCTCCGGGACAGGCTCCTACAATGAGCAGTTCTTC. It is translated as CASSSSGTGSYNEQFF.

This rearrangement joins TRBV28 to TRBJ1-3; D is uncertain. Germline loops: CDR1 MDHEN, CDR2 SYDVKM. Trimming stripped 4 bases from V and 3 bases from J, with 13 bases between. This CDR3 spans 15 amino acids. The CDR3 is CASSSQTTDGNTIYF. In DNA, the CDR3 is TGTGCCAGCAGTTCACAGACAACGGATGGAAACACCATATATTTT.

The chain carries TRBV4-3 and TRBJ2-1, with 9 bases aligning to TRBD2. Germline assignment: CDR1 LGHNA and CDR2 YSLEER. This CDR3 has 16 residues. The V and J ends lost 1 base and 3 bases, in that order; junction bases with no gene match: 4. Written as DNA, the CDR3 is TGCGCCAGCAGCCAAGGCGGGAGGGGGATCTACAATGAGCAGTTCTTC. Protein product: CASSQGGRGIYNEQFF.

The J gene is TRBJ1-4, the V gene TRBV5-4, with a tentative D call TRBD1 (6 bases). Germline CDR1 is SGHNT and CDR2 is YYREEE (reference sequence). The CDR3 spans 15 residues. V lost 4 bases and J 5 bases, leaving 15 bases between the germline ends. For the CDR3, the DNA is TGTGCCAGCAGCCCCGGGGGGCAGGGGAATGAAAAACTGTTTTTT. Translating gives CASSPGGQGNEKLFF.

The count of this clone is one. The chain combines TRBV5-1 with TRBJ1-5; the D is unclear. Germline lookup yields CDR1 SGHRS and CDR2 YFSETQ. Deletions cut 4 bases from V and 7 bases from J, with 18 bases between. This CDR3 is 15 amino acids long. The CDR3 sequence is CASSLMGSEKQPQHF. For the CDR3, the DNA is TGCGCCAGCAGCCTCATGGGGAGTGAGAAACAGCCCCAGCATTTT.

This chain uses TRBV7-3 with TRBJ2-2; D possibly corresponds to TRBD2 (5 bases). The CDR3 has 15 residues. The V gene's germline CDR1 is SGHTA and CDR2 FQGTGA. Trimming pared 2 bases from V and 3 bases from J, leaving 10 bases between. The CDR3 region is CASSLRGRDTGELFF. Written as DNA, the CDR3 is TGTGCCAGCAGCTTACGGGGTCGAGACACCGGGGAGCTGTTTTTT.